A single sample gave rise to the 12 T cell receptor beta chains below, sequenced in a study of T cells in localized non-small cell lung cancer. Assay: immunoSEQ multiplex PCR; the TCRdb copy retains only in-frame clones and omits some. There are more than 20,000 clones in the sample; over 65% occur only once, and more than 15% lies in the top ten. The material was PBMCs, obtained before any cancer treatment. Receptor source: a woman aged 40 to 75 with stage II squamous cell lung carcinoma.

This clone was seen just once. CDR3 in amino acids: CASSPRGSSGEQFF. The CDR3 nucleotides read TGCGCCAGCAGCCCCCGGGGTAGCTCGGGCGAGCAGTTCTTC. This chain links TRBV5-1 with TRBJ2-1, with a possible D match to TRBD2 (5 bases). Trimming pared 4 bases from V and 10 bases from J, leaving 18 bases between. There are 14 residues in the CDR3. Germline loops: CDR1 SGHRS, CDR2 YFSETQ.

The rearrangement links TRBV7-8 to TRBJ2-7; D is possibly TRBD1 or TRBD2 (5 bases each). The CDR3 loop spans 14 amino acids. CDR1 is SGHVS, CDR2 FQNEAQ, per germline. The V gene lost 5 bases and the J gene lost 4 bases, with 15 bases spanning the gap. In nucleotides, the CDR3 is TGTGCCAGCAGCACGGGGCTACCACCGTACGAGCAGTACTTC. Protein: CASSTGLPPYEQYF.

This clone has just one count. The chain employs TRBV7-8 and TRBJ2-7; 7 bases line up with TRBD1. Trimming took 6 bases from V and 7 from J; bases not matched to a gene: 9. Germline V gives CDR1 SGHVS, CDR2 FQNEAQ. This CDR3 has 13 amino acids. This CDR3 is CASRDRVVGEQYF. CDR3 coding DNA: TGTGCCAGCAGAGACAGGGTCGTAGGGGAGCAGTACTTC.

This chain joins TRBV12-2 and TRBJ2-7; the DNA was not used to check the table's D call, TRBD1. TRBV12-2 is described as a pseudogene. The CDR3 consists of 15 residues. The CDR3 sequence is CASRFYRDSHYEQYF. In DNA form, the CDR3 reads TGTGCAAGTCGCTTCTACCGGGACAGCCATTACGAGCAGTACTTC.

This clone was counted only a few times. The rearrangement joins TRBV25-1 to TRBJ1-2; 12 bases agree with TRBD1. V shed 4 bases, J shed 8 bases, and the junction held 11 bases outside the gene matches. The CDR3 contains 16 residues. Germline V gives CDR1 MGHDK, CDR2 SYGVNS. The CDR3 spells CASSAPGTGGLGGYTF. The CDR3 DNA is TGTGCCAGCAGTGCCCCGGGGACAGGGGGCCTGGGGGGCTACACCTTC.

The chain combines TRBV28 with TRBJ2-7; 7 nucleotides agree with TRBD1. V was clipped by 3 bases and J by 1 base; unmatched bases: 6. Germline V gene sequence: CDR1 MDHEN, CDR2 SYDVKM. This CDR3 comprises 15 residues. CDR3 region: CASSFPTGKSYEQYF. For the CDR3, the DNA is TGTGCCAGCAGTTTTCCGACAGGGAAATCCTACGAGCAGTACTTC.

The J gene is TRBJ2-1, the V gene TRBV4-3; D call uncertain. V lost 4 bases to trimming and J lost 8 bases, with 12 bases between them. Germline V CDR1 and CDR2: LGHNA, YSLEER. CDR3 length equals 13 residues. The CDR3 region has the DNA TGCGCCAGCAGCCCCCCCGGTCAAGATGAGCAGTTCTTC. Protein: CASSPPGQDEQFF.

The chain uses TRBV27 and TRBJ1-3; TRBD1 aligns across 8 bases. The germline V gene has CDR1 MNHEY and CDR2 SMNVEV (reference sequence). This CDR3 is 17 amino acids long. The ends lost 4 bases at V and 0 bases at J; junction bases unmatched: 8. CDR3 in amino acids: CASSWGTGPLSGNTIYF. The CDR3 nucleotides are TGTGCCAGCAGTTGGGGGACAGGCCCTCTCTCTGGAAACACCATATATTTT.

The chain employs TRBV5-4 and TRBJ1-6; 9 nucleotides agree with TRBD1. The CDR3 loop spans 16 amino acids. Germline assignment: CDR1 SGHNT and CDR2 YYREEE (reference sequence). The trim removed 4 bases at V and 6 bases at J, leaving 8 bases unmatched. The CDR3 spells CASSPRTGDANSPLHF. CDR3 in DNA: TGTGCCAGCAGCCCGCGGACAGGGGATGCTAATTCACCCCTCCACTTT.

This chain uses TRBV14 with TRBJ2-5; D remains ambiguous. Germline V gives CDR1 SGHDN, CDR2 FVKESK. V gave up 5 bases and J gave up 7 bases, with 20 bases separating them. This CDR3 contains 15 residues. CDR3 in amino acids: CASSYRTAGLGTQYF. CDR3 sequence (DNA): TGTGCCAGCAGCTATAGGACGGCCGGGTTGGGGACCCAGTACTTC.

This chain links TRBV19 with TRBJ2-5, with 15 bases lining up with TRBD2. With 8 bases clipped from V and 5 bases from J, the junction kept 6 bases outside the gene matches. This CDR3 has 15 amino acids. Per germline, CDR1 LNHDA and CDR2 SQIVND (reference sequence). The CDR3: CASGQGTSGRETQYF. The CDR3 DNA reads as TGTGCCAGTGGGCAAGGGACTAGCGGGAGGGAGACCCAGTACTTC.

The chain couples TRBV4-2 to TRBJ2-5, with TRBD1 identical over 7 bases. Trimming took 3 bases from V and 0 from J; bases not matched to a gene: 4. CDR3 length equals 15 residues. Looked up from germline, CDR1 is LGHNA and CDR2 is YNFKEQ. The CDR3 DNA sequence: TGTGCCAGCAGCCAGCCGGACAGGCACCAAGAGACCCAGTACTTC. Protein product: CASSQPDRHQETQYF.